Ten or more counts support the clone carrying this T cell receptor (beta chain). This sample was taken from a study of T-cell reconstitution after alpha-beta-depleted transplantation in children. Germline V lookup: CDR1 GTSNPN, CDR2 SVGIG (reference sequence). V trimming: 5 bases; J trimming: 3 bases; junction bases outside the gene matches: 6. There are 14 residues in the CDR3. TCRbeta library construction was performed incorporating unique molecular identifiers. TCRdb re-derived calls from the PCR reads in MiXCR, one entry per CDR3 protein. The sample records 330,000 or so distinct CDR3 sequences, under 13% being singletons.

The chain combines TRBV30 with TRBJ2-7, with 11 nucleotides matching TRBD2. The sequences come from PBMCs from the stem cell graft donor, collected from the stem cell graft. This receptor was taken from a human donor who donated a stem cell graft to a child with acute lymphoblastic leukemia. As DNA, the CDR3 is TGTGCCTGGGGACTGGGACTAGCGGACTACGAGCAGTACTTC. Translation gives CAWGLGLADYEQYF.